The rows below give T cell receptor beta chains drawn from one sample of a study of blood T cells in healthy people across ages. TCRdb re-analysed the 5' RACE reads in MiXCR, keeping a single row per CDR3 protein. This sample has around 620,000 distinct CDR3 sequences, with 27% found just once. Material: blood. These receptors all stem from a woman between 65 and 79 years old in good health. Both conserved end residues are part of each CDR3. A D gene is named only where the DNA matches it firmly. Size is stated for part of the rows, as once, few or many counts, or as a class when the clone is expanded.

V	size	J	D	CDR3	DNA
TRBV11-2	once	TRBJ2-6	TRBD2	CASSRKVGGTRALAGANVLTF	TGTGCCAGCAGCCGTAAGGTCGGCGGGACTAGGGCTTTGGCTGGGGCCAACGTCCTGACTTTC
TRBV30	NA	TRBJ2-1	TRBD2	CASLAGDRNEQFF	TGTGCCTCACTAGCGGGAGATAGGAATGAGCAGTTCTTC
TRBV3-1	NA	TRBJ2-5	TRBD2	CASSQPSGRQETQYF	TGTGCCAGCAGCCAACCTAGCGGGAGGCAAGAGACCCAGTACTTC
TRBV4-2	few	TRBJ1-3	NA	CASSQGTGSRNTIYF	TGTGCCAGCAGCCAAGGTACAGGGAGCAGGAACACCATATATTTT
TRBV20-1	few	TRBJ1-6	NA	CSARDRRGDNSPLHF	TGCAGTGCTAGGGATCGGCGGGGTGACAATTCACCCCTCCACTTT
TRBV20-1	few	TRBJ2-4	TRBD2	CSASIGGNIQYF	TGCAGTGCTAGTATCGGGGGGAACATTCAGTACTTC
TRBV7-2	NA	TRBJ2-4	TRBD2	CASSLGGADKNIQYF	TGTGCCAGCAGCCTCGGGGGGGCTGACAAAAACATTCAGTACTTC
TRBV7-2	NA	TRBJ1-1	NA	CASSVYRSNTEAFF	TGTGCCAGCAGCGTATACAGGAGTAACACTGAAGCTTTCTTT
TRBV12-3/TRBV12-4	NA	TRBJ2-6	NA	CASRPDRSGANVLTF	TGTGCCAGCAGACCTGACAGGTCTGGGGCCAACGTCCTGACTTTC
TRBV3-1	NA	TRBJ2-5	NA	CASRDSGGKETQYF	TGTGCCAGCAGAGATAGCGGTGGAAAAGAGACCCAGTACTTC
TRBV7-9	few	TRBJ2-1	NA	CASSSAGAPGFF	TGTGCCAGCAGCTCCGCGGGGGCCCCGGGGTTCTTC
TRBV27	NA	TRBJ2-2	NA	CASSLLTTGELFF	TGTGCCAGCAGTTTATTGACCACCGGGGAGCTGTTTTTT
TRBV7-2	NA	TRBJ1-6	NA	CASSLMWSNSPLHF	TGTGCCAGCAGCTTAATGTGGTCCAATTCACCCCTCCACTTT
TRBV20-1	NA	TRBJ1-2	NA	CSAYRVTVGYTF	TGCAGTGCGTACAGGGTTACGGTTGGCTACACCTTC
TRBV9	NA	TRBJ1-1	NA	CASSVEAGVRNTEAFF	TGTGCCAGCAGCGTAGAGGCAGGGGTTAGAAACACTGAAGCTTTCTTT
TRBV4-2	NA	TRBJ2-5	NA	CASSQGKEEETQYF	TGTGCCAGCAGCCAAGGAAAGGAGGAAGAGACCCAGTACTTC
TRBV12-5	NA	TRBJ1-6	NA	CASGPPYNSPLHF	TGTGCTAGTGGTCCCCCGTATAATTCACCCCTCCACTTT
TRBV6-4	few	TRBJ2-3	NA	CASSERNARADTQYF	TGTGCCAGCAGTGAAAGGAACGCCCGGGCAGATACGCAGTATTTT
TRBV5-1	once	TRBJ2-4	TRBD2	CASSLGLAGGHIAGNIQYF	TGCGCCAGCAGCCTGGGACTAGCGGGGGGACATATAGCCGGAAACATTCAGTACTTC
TRBV6-5	NA	TRBJ2-3	TRBD2	CAGSYASGNTDTQYF	TGTGCCGGCAGTTACGCTAGCGGAAACACAGATACGCAGTATTTT